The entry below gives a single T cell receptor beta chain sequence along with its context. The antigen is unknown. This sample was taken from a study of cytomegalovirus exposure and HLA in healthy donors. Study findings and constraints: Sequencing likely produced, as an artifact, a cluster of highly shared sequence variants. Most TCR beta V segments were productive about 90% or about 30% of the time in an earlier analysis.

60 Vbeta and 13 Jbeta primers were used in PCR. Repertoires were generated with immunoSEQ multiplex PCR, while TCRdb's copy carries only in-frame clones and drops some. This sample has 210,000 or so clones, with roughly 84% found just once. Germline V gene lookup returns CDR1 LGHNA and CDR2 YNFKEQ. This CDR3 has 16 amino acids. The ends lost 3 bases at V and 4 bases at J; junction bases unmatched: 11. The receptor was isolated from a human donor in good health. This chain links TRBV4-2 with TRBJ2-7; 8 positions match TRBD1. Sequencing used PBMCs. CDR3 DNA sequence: TGTGCCAGCAGCCAGGTTACGACAGGGGCAGGGTACGAGCAGTACTTC. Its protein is CASSQVTTGAGYEQYF.